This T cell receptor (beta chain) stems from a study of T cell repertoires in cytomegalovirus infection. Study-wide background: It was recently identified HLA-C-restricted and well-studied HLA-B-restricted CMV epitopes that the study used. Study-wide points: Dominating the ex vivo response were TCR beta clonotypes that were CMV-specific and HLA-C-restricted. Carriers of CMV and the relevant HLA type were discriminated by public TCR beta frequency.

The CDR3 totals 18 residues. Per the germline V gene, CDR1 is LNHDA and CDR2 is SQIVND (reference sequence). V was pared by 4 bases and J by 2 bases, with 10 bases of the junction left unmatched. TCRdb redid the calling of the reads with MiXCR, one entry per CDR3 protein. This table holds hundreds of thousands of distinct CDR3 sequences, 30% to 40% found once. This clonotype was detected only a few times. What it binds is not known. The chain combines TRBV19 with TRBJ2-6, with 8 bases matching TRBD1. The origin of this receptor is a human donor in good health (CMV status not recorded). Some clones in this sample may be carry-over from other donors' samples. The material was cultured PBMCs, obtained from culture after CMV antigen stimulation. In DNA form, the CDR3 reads TGTGCCAGTAGTACCCACCAAGGACAGGGAGCTGGGGCCAACGTCCTGACTTTC. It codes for CASSTHQGQGAGANVLTF.